Each of the 21 T cell receptor beta chains below was sequenced from the same sample in a study of T cell repertoires in cytomegalovirus infection. TCRdb re-derived calls from the reads in MiXCR, one entry per CDR3 protein. The data show some 800,000 distinct CDR3 sequences, approximately 32% seen once. Their recognized antigens are unknown. The starting material was cultured CD8+ T cells from PBMCs, obtained from culture after CMV antigen stimulation. These receptor sequences come from a human donor in good health (CMV status not recorded). Some clones in this sample may be carry-over from other donors' samples.

The V and J genes are TRBV20-1 and TRBJ2-3; 7 nucleotides match TRBD2. The CDR3 spans 16 residues. The J segment lost 2 bases and the V segment lost 0 bases, leaving 8 bases of the junction unmatched. CDR1 and CDR2 (germline): DFQATT, SNEGSKA (reference sequence). CDR3 in DNA: TGCAGTGCTAGAGATCGCGGGGGACCAGTCACAGATACGCAGTATTTT. It specifies CSARDRGGPVTDTQYF.

This clonotype was seen a handful of times. This sequence joins TRBV7-9 and TRBJ2-3, with TRBD2 matching over 11 bases. Germline V gene sequence: CDR1 SEHNR, CDR2 FQNEAQ (reference sequence). CDR3 length equals 16 residues. J was trimmed by 3 bases and V by 2 bases; bases with no gene match: 4. Here the CDR3 reads CASSLKGLAATDTQYF. CDR3 DNA sequence: TGTGCCAGCAGCTTAAAGGGACTAGCGGCAACAGATACGCAGTATTTT.

This chain connects TRBV29-1 to TRBJ1-1, with a weak D call TRBD1 (5 bases). Germline V lookup: CDR1 SQVTM, CDR2 ANQGSEA. CDR3 length: 16 residues. Trimming took 0 bases from V and 6 from J, leaving 20 bases between them. For the CDR3, the DNA is TGCAGCGTTGAAGACGACCCTTATGGGGGTTTCGCTGAAGCTTTCTTT. Translation gives CSVEDDPYGGFAEAFF.

The J gene is TRBJ2-3, the V gene TRBV19, with a weak D call TRBD1 (5 bases). The CDR3 covers 12 residues. V lost 7 bases, J lost 4 bases, and 9 bases lay in between. Germline lookup yields CDR1 LNHDA and CDR2 SQIVND (reference sequence). The DNA of the CDR3 is TGTGCCAGTAATGGGGCCCCAGATACGCAGTATTTT. It specifies CASNGAPDTQYF.

This clonotype appeared once. The chain uses TRBV5-1 and TRBJ2-3; tentative D call: TRBD1 (6 bases). The V and J ends lost 4 bases and 6 bases respectively, with 15 bases between them. Per the germline V gene, CDR1 is SGHRS and CDR2 is YFSETQ. This CDR3 has 14 residues. The CDR3 coding sequence is TGCGCCAGCAGCCCTTCGGACAGTTCGGATACGCAGTATTTT. Translating it yields CASSPSDSSDTQYF. Complete variable domain (other parts from reference TRBV5-1 and TRBJ2-3): KAGVTQTPRYLIKTRGQQVTLSCSPISGHRSVSWYQQTPGQGLQFLFEYFSETQRNKGNFPGRFSGRQFSNSRSEMNVSTLELGDSALYLCASSPSDSSDTQYFGPGTRLTVL.

This clonotype appeared once. One end of the junction fails to match germline, which may point to a read error. J is TRBJ1-5 and V is TRBV11-2, with D unclear. CDR3 size: 12 residues. The V gene's germline CDR1 is SGHAT and CDR2 FQNNGV. This chain's CDR3 is CFSRPRNQPQHF. In nucleotides, the CDR3 is TGCTTTAGCAGACCCCGCAATCAGCCCCAGCATTTT.

J is TRBJ1-5 and V is TRBV27; D gene uncertain. Trimming shortened V by 3 bases and J by 1 base, and 4 bases separated the two germline ends. The CDR3 sequence is 13 residues long. CDR1 is MNHEY, CDR2 SMNVEV, per germline (reference sequence). CDR3 in DNA: TGTGCCAGCAGTTTTAAGAGCAATCAGCCCCAGCATTTT. This sequence encodes CASSFKSNQPQHF.

The chain is built from TRBV5-5 and TRBJ2-1; maybe TRBD1 (8 bases). The germline CDR1 and CDR2 sequences are SGHKS and YYEKEE (reference sequence). V was pared by 3 bases and J by 3 bases, with 19 bases between. The CDR3 extends over 17 amino acids. The CDR3 sequence is CASSWRGSGQVYNEQFF. The CDR3 nucleotides read TGTGCCAGCAGCTGGCGGGGGTCGGGACAGGTCTACAATGAGCAGTTCTTC.

The chain recombines TRBV7-2 with TRBJ2-6; D remains ambiguous. Trimming took 7 bases from V and 0 from J, leaving 10 bases between them. The V gene's germline CDR1 is SGHTA and CDR2 FQGNSA. The CDR3 has 15 residues. CDR3 amino acids: CASIFSGSGANVLTF. Here the CDR3 DNA reads TGTGCCAGCATCTTCTCAGGCTCTGGGGCCAACGTCCTGACTTTC.

V gene TRBV14 combines with J gene TRBJ2-1; D is undetermined. The CDR3 loop spans 11 amino acids. Trimming left V 5 bases short and J 9 bases short, with 8 bases between. Germline loops: CDR1 SGHDN, CDR2 FVKESK. The CDR3 coding sequence is TGTGCCAGCAGCATATCAAGTGAGCAGTTCTTC. Translation gives CASSISSEQFF.

In its sample, this clonotype was seen many times. The V gene is TRBV12-5, the J gene TRBJ2-1; possibly TRBD2 for D (7 bases). Germline V gene lookup returns CDR1 LGHNT and CDR2 FRNRAP. V was shortened by 8 bases and J by 7 bases, with 18 bases between the two germline ends. This CDR3 comprises 14 residues. The DNA of the CDR3 is TGTGCTAGTTCTGCGGGGGCCGAAATAAATGAGCAGTTCTTC. Encoded protein: CASSAGAEINEQFF.

This chain connects TRBV11-2 to TRBJ2-2, with 7 bases fitting TRBD2. This CDR3 has 15 amino acids. The germline V gene encodes CDR1 SGHAT and CDR2 FQNNGV. V was pared by 3 bases and J by 6 bases, with 7 bases of the junction left unmatched. CDR3 in amino acids: CASSFWTRNAGELFF. CDR3 in DNA: TGTGCCAGCAGCTTTTGGACTAGAAACGCCGGGGAGCTGTTTTTT.

On this clonotype itself: Possible read error: a much larger clone is one base away. The chain is built from TRBV7-2 and TRBJ2-3; D not resolved. This CDR3 has 14 amino acids. V dropped 3 bases and J dropped 7 bases, with 14 bases sitting between them. Looked up from germline, CDR1 is SGHTA and CDR2 is FQGNSA. CDR3 loop: CASSFGAFPNTQYF. CDR3 DNA: TGTGCCAGCAGCTTCGGAGCGTTTCCAAATACGCAGTATTTT.

The chain is built from TRBV29-1 and TRBJ1-2; D is perhaps TRBD1 (5 bases). The ends were cut back, 6 bases at V and 4 bases at J, with 9 bases in the middle. Looked up from germline, CDR1 is SQVTM and CDR2 is ANQGSEA. The CDR3 sequence is 11 residues long. The CDR3 reads CSVDISYGYTF. CDR3 bases: TGCAGCGTGGACATTTCCTATGGCTACACCTTC.

As regards this clonotype: This could be a read error, since a much larger clone is one nucleotide away. The chain carries TRBV7-6 and TRBJ1-1, with 10 bases identical to TRBD1. The CDR3 length is 19 residues. V trimming: 1 base; J trimming: 0 bases; junction bases outside the gene matches: 11. Germline assignment: CDR1 SGHVS and CDR2 FNYEAQ. The DNA of the CDR3 is TGTGCCAGCAGCTTAGTCTGGTCGGGACAGGGGAACATGAACACTGAAGCTTTCTTT. Translating gives CASSLVWSGQGNMNTEAFF.

CDR3 loop: CASGLVRATPQGYEQYF. In nucleotides, the CDR3 is TGTGCTAGTGGTTTGGTACGGGCCACCCCACAGGGCTACGAGCAGTACTTC. V is TRBV12-5 and J is TRBJ2-7, with D tentatively TRBD1 (6 bases). CDR1 and CDR2 from the germline V gene are LGHNT and FRNRAP. The CDR3 has 17 amino acids. Trimming cost V 0 bases and J 3 bases, with 18 bases left between them.

This clonotype showed up just once. The V gene is TRBV4-2, the J gene TRBJ1-1, with D tentatively TRBD1 (5 bases). CDR3 length equals 15 residues. Germline V lookup: CDR1 LGHNA, CDR2 YNFKEQ. V lost 0 bases and J 2 bases, leaving 10 bases between the germline ends. CDR3 region: CASSQDLGPNTEAFF. Written as DNA, the CDR3 is TGTGCCAGCAGCCAAGATCTGGGGCCCAACACTGAAGCTTTCTTT.

Only a few counts were recorded for this clonotype. This chain connects TRBV7-8 to TRBJ2-6, with no clear D. The V end lost 1 base, the J end lost 4 bases, and 11 bases lay between the germline ends. Germline loops: CDR1 SGHVS, CDR2 FQNEAQ. This CDR3 region has 16 residues. The CDR3 loop is CASSLDGRTGANVLTF. The CDR3 nucleotides are TGTGCCAGCAGCTTAGATGGTCGTACGGGGGCCAACGTCCTGACTTTC.

V usage is TRBV6-1 and J usage is TRBJ2-2; 10 positions agree with TRBD2. V lost 6 bases to trimming and J lost 4 bases; unmatched junction nucleotides: 8. The CDR3 has 16 residues. Germline CDR1 and CDR2: MNHNS and SASEGT. In DNA form, the CDR3 reads TGTGCCAGCAGAGGAGCGGGGGGGCCCCTCACCGGGGAGCTGTTTTTT. Protein sequence: CASRGAGGPLTGELFF.

In this sample, this clonotype turned up many times. The chain links TRBV4-1 to TRBJ2-1, with D tentatively TRBD1 or TRBD2 (6 bases each). From germline, CDR1 is MGHRA and CDR2 YSYEKL. Trimming removed 1 base from V and 8 bases from J, with 24 bases in between. The CDR3 is 18 amino acids. CDR3 coding DNA: TGCGCCAGCAGCCAAGTGTTTTTCCGGGACATAGCGGCCCATGAGCAGTTCTTC. Translated: CASSQVFFRDIAAHEQFF.

This clonotype was seen a few times. This sequence joins TRBV7-6 and TRBJ2-2; D is undetermined. CDR3 length equals 12 residues. CDR1 is SGHVS and CDR2 is FNYEAQ in the germline V gene. Trimming shortened V by 5 bases and J by 6 bases, and 7 bases separated the two germline ends. The CDR3 DNA sequence: TGTGCCAGCAGCACAACGGCCGGGGAGCTGTTTTTT. Its protein is CASSTTAGELFF.